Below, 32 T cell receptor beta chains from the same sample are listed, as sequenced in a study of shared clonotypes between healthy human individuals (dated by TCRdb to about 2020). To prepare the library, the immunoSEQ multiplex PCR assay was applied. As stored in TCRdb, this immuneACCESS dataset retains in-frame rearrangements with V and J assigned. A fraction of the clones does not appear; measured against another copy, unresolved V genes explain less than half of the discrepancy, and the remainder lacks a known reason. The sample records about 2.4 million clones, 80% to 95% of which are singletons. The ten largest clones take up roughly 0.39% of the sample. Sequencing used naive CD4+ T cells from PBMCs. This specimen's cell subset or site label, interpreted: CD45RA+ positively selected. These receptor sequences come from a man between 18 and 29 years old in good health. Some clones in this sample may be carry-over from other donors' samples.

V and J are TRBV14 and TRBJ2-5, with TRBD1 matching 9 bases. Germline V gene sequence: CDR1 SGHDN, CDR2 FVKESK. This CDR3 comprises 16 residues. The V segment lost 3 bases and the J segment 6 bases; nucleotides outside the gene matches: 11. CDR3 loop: CASSQGTGLIGKTQYF. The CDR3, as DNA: TGTGCCAGCAGCCAGGGGACAGGGCTCATCGGAAAGACCCAGTACTTC.

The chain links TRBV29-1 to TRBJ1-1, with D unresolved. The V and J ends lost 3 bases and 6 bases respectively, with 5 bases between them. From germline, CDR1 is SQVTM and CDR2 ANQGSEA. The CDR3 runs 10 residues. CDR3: CSVEKAEAFF. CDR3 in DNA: TGCAGCGTTGAGAAGGCTGAAGCTTTCTTT.

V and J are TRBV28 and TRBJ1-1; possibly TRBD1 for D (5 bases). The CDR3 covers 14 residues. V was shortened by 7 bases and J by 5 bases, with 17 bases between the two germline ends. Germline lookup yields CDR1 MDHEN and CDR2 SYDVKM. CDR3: CASTSGGVGTEAFF. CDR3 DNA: TGTGCCAGCACCTCTGGGGGGGTTGGAACTGAAGCTTTCTTT.

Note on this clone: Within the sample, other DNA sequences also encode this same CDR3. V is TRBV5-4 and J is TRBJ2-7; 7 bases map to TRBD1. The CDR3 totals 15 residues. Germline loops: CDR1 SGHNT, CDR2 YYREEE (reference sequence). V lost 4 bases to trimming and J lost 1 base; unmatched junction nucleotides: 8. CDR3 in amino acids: CASSRGTAISYEQYF. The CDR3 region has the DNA TGTGCCAGCAGCCGAGGGACAGCTATTTCCTACGAGCAGTACTTC.

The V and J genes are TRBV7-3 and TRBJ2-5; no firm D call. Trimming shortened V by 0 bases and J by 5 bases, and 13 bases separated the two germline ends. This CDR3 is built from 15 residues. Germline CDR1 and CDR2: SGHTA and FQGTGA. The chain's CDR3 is CASSLTSASVETQYF. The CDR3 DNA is TGTGCCAGCAGCTTAACTAGTGCCAGTGTGGAGACCCAGTACTTC.

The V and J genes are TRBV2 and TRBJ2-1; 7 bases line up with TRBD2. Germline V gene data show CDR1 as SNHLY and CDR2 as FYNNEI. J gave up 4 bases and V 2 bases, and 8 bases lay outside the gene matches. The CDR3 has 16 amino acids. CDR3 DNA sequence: TGTGCCAGCAGTGAAAGAGGGAGGGAGACGTACAATGAGCAGTTCTTC. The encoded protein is CASSERGRETYNEQFF.

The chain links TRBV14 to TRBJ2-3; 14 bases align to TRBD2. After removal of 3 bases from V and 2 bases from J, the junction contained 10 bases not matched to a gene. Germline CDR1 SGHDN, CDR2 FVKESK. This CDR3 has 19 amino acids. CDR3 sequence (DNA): TGTGCCAGCAGCCACCTCCCGGGACTAGCGGGGGCCCACACAGATACGCAGTATTTT. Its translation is CASSHLPGLAGAHTDTQYF.

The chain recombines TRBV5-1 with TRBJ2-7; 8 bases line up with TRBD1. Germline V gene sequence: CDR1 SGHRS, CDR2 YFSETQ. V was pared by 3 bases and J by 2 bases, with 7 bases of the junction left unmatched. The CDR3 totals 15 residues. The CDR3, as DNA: TGCGCCAGCAGCTGGGGGACAGGCTCCCCCTACGAGCAGTACTTC. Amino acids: CASSWGTGSPYEQYF.

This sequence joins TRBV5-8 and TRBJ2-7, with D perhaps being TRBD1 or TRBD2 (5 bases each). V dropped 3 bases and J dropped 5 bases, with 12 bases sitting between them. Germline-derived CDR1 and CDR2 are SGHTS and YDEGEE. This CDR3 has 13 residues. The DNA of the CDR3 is TGTGCCAGCAGCTGGGGGAGAGGCGACGAGCAGTACTTC. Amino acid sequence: CASSWGRGDEQYF.

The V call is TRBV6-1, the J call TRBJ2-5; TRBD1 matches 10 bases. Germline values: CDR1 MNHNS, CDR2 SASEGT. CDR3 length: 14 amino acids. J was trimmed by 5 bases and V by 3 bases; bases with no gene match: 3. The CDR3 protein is CASSERQGAETQYF. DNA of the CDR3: TGTGCCAGCAGTGAGAGACAGGGGGCGGAGACCCAGTACTTC.

In DNA, the CDR3 is TGTGCCAGCTCAGTCGGGACAGGGAGAAACACCATATATTTT. Residues: CASSVGTGRNTIYF. This chain uses TRBV18 with TRBJ1-3; 9 nucleotides match TRBD1. The V segment lost 5 bases and the J segment 5 bases; nucleotides outside the gene matches: 4. The CDR3 length is 14 residues. The germline CDR1 and CDR2 sequences are KGHSH and LQKENI.

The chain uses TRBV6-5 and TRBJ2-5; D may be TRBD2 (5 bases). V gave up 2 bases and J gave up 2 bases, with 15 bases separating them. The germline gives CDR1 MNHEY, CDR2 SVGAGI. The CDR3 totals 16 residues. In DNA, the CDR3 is TGTGCCAGCAGTTACCAAGCGAGGACTGGACAAGAGACCCAGTACTTC. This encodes CASSYQARTGQETQYF.

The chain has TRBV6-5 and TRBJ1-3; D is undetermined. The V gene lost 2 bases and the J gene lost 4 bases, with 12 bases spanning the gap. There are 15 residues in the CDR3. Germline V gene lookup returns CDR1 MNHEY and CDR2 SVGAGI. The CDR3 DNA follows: TGTGCCAGCAGTTACAGGTCGGCAGCCGGAAACACCATATATTTT. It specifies CASSYRSAAGNTIYF.

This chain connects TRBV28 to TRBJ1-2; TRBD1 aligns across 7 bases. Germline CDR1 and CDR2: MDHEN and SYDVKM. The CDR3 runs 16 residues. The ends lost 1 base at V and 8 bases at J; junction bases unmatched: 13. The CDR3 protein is CASSLFGTAKAGGYTF. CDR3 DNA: TGTGCCAGCAGTTTATTCGGGACAGCTAAAGCGGGGGGCTACACCTTC.

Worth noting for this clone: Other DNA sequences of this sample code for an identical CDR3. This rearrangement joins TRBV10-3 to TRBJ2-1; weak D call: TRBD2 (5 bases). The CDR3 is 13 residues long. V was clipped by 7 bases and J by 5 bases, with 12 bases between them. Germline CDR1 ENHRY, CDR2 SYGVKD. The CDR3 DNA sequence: TGTGCCATCACCCCGGACTCTGACAATGAGCAGTTCTTC. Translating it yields CAITPDSDNEQFF.

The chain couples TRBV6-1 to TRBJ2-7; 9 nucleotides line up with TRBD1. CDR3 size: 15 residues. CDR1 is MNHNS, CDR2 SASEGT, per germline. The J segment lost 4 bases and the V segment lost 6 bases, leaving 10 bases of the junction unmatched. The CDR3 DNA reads TGTGCCAGCAGGGGCGGGACAGGGCCCAAATACGAGCAGTACTTC. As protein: CASRGGTGPKYEQYF.

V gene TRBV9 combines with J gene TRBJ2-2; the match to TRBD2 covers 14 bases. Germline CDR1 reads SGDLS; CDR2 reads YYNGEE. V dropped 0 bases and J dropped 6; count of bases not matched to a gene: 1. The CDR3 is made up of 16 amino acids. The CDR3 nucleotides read TGTGCCAGCAGCGTAGAGACTAGCGGGAGGGCCGGGGAGCTGTTTTTT. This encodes CASSVETSGRAGELFF.

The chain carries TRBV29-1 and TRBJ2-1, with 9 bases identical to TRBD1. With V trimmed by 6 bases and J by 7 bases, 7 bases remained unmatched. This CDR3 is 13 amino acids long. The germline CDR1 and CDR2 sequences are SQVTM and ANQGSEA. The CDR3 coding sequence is TGCAGCGTCCGGACAGGGGAGTATAATGAGCAGTTCTTC. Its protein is CSVRTGEYNEQFF.

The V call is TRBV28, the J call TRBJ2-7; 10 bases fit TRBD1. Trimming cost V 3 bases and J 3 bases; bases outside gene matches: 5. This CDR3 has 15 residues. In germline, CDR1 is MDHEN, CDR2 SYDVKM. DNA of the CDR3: TGTGCCAGCAGTTTCACCGGGACAGGGGTCTACGAGCAGTACTTC. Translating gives CASSFTGTGVYEQYF.

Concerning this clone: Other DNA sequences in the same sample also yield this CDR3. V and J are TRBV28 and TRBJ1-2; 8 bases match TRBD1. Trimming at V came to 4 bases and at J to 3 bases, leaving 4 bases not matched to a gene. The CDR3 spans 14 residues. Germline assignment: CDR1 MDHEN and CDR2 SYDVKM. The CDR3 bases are TGTGCCAGCAGTTCCGGACAGGGCTACTATGGCTACACCTTC. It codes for CASSSGQGYYGYTF.

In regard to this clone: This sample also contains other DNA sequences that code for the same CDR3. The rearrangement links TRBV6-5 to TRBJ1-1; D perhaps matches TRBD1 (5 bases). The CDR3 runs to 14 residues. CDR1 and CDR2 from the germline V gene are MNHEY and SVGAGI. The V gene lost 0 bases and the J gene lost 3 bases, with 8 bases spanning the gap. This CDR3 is CASSYSGRDTEAFF. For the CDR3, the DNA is TGTGCCAGCAGTTACTCTGGCAGGGACACTGAAGCTTTCTTT.

CDR3 bases: TGTGCCAGCCTAAAACTAGCGGTTCACACCGGGGAGCTGTTTTTT. Residues: CASLKLAVHTGELFF. This rearrangement joins TRBV6-5 to TRBJ2-2; 8 nucleotides match TRBD2. The CDR3 consists of 15 residues. Germline CDR1 is MNHEY and CDR2 is SVGAGI. Trimming at V came to 8 bases and at J to 3 bases, leaving 8 bases not matched to a gene.

CDR3 in amino acids: CATSIGAGADTQYF. CDR3 bases: TGTGCCACCAGCATCGGGGCCGGGGCAGATACGCAGTATTTT. V is TRBV15 and J is TRBJ2-3; D is perhaps TRBD1 or TRBD2 (5 bases each). CDR3 length: 14 residues. Germline V gene lookup returns CDR1 LNHNV and CDR2 YYDKDF (reference sequence). Trimming shortened V by 4 bases and J by 4 bases, and 12 bases separated the two germline ends.

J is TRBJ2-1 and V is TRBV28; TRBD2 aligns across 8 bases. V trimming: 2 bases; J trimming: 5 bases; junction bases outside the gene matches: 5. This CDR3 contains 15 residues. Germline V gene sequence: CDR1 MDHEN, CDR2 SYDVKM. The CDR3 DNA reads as TGTGCCAGCAGTTTAGACGGCGGGAGGCACAATGAGCAGTTCTTC. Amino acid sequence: CASSLDGGRHNEQFF.

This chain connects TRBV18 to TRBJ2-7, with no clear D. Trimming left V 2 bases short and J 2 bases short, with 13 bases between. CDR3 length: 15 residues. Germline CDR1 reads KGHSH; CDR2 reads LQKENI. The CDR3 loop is CASSPGPKSPYEQYF. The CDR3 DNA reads TGTGCCAGCTCACCAGGACCGAAGTCTCCCTACGAGCAGTACTTC.

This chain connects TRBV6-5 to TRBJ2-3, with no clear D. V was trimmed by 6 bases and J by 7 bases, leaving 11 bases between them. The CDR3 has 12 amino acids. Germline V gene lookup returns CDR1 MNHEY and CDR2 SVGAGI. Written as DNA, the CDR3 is TGTGCCAGCAGCAATATGGTCAATACGCAGTATTTT. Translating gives CASSNMVNTQYF.

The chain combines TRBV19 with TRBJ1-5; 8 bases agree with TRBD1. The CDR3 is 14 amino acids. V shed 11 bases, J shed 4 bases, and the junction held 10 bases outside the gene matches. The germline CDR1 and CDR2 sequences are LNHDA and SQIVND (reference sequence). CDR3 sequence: CASRRQGFNQPQHF. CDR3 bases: TGTGCCTCGCGCCGACAGGGGTTTAATCAGCCCCAGCATTTT.

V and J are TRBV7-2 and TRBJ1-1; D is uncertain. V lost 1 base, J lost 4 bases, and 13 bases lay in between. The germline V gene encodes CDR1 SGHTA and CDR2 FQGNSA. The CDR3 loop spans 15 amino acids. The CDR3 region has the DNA TGTGCCAGCAGCTTAGTCTGGCCTTCAATCACTGAAGCTTTCTTT. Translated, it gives CASSLVWPSITEAFF.

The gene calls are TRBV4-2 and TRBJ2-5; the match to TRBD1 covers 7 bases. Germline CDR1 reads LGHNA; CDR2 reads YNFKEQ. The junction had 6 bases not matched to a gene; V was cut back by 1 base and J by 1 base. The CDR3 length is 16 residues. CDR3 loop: CASSQVLGTVQETQYF. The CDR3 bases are TGTGCCAGCAGCCAAGTCCTCGGGACAGTCCAAGAGACCCAGTACTTC.

The CDR3 here is CASSPSGSSTNEKLFF. In nucleotides, the CDR3 is TGTGCCAGCAGCCCCTCCGGGTCCTCAACTAATGAAAAACTGTTTTTT. The rearrangement uses TRBV7-2 and TRBJ1-4; D uncertain. V was trimmed by 5 bases and J by 0 bases, leaving 13 bases between them. The length of the CDR3 is 16 residues. The germline CDR1 and CDR2 sequences are SGHTA and FQGNSA.

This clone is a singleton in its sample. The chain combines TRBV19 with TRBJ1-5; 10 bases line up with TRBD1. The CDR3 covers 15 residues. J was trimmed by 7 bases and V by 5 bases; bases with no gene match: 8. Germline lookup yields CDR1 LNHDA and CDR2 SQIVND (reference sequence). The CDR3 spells CASSPVTGGDQPQHF. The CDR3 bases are TGTGCCAGTAGTCCTGTGACAGGGGGCGACCAGCCCCAGCATTTT.

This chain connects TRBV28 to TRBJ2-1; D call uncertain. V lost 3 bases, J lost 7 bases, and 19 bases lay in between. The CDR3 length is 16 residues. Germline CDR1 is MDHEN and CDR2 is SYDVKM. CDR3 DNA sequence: TGTGCCAGCAGTTTTCGACTGCCCCTTCCTGCTAATGAGCAGTTCTTC. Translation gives CASSFRLPLPANEQFF.